The entry that follows covers one T cell receptor (beta chain) sequence. What it binds is not known. These data come from a study of T cell responses to AZD1222 COVID-19 vaccine. Study-level findings and limits: Among the donors, most were white British and more were female, and clonal diversity was possibly underestimated.

Germline CDR1 and CDR2: SGHRS and YFSETQ. V was cut by 4 bases and J by 2 bases, with 17 bases left in between. CDR3 length: 16 residues. This table comes from immunoSEQ multiplex PCR, and its TCRdb copy is limited to in-frame clones, with some not included. The sample holds roughly 180,000 clones; 90% to 95% are singletons and the top ten take roughly 9.8%. This chain connects TRBV5-1 to TRBJ2-3; either TRBD1 or TRBD2 may fit D (6 bases each). The specimen comprised peripheral blood, sampled on day 0 of AZD1222 vaccination. This receptor was taken from an adult in good health. CDR3 nucleotide sequence: TGCGCCAGCAGCGGAGGGGGACGGAGCAACACAGATACGCAGTATTTT. Amino acids: CASSGGGRSNTDTQYF.